The T cell receptor (beta chain) described here comes from a study of cytotoxic CD8 clonotypes in ibrutinib-treated CLL. Study as a whole: Investigators reported roughly 24 partial and 2 complete responses; after median approximately 63 months, roughly 15 patients remained remitted and 12 progressed.

The intended depth for sequencing was 1 in 200,000 to 1 in 1 million T cells. The assay was immunoSEQ multiplex PCR, and TCRdb's table has in-frame clones only and misses some. This sample has hundreds of thousands of clones, with 60% to 75% found just once. Germline CDR1 reads MDHEN; CDR2 reads SYDVKM. Trimming pared 6 bases from V and 3 bases from J, leaving 12 bases between. The CDR3 is made up of 13 amino acids. This clone was observed a handful of times. This TCR was sampled from a human donor with chronic lymphocytic leukemia. Sequenced material: PBMCs, taken after 24 months of ibrutinib treatment. The chain recombines TRBV28 with TRBJ2-7, with D tentatively TRBD2 (6 bases). This chain's CDR3 is CASRPGLNYEQYF. In DNA form, the CDR3 reads TGTGCCAGCAGACCGGGACTGAACTACGAGCAGTACTTC.